These T cell receptor beta chains were read from a single sample in a study of blood T cell repertoires in COVID-19. Data came from immunoSEQ multiplex PCR; TCRdb stores just in-frame clones and leaves some out. The profile shows about 34,000 clones, roughly 73% of them singletons. Source material: peripheral blood. The receptors shown here come from a man of 80 years or more with active or convalescent COVID-19. Both conserved end residues are part of each CDR3. A D gene is named only where the DNA matches it firmly. Where a row states a size, it is once, few, many or the class of an expanded clone; other rows omit it.

J gene | clone size | V gene | D gene | CDR3 DNA | CDR3 protein
TRBJ2-2 | - | TRBV7-3 | - | TGTGCCAGCAGCCTGGACAGCTACACCGGGGAGCTGTTTTTT | CASSLDSYTGELFF
TRBJ1-5 | - | TRBV9 | - | TGTGCCAGCAGAGTCGAAGGACAGAATAGCAATCAGCCCCAGCATTTT | CASRVEGQNSNQPQHF
TRBJ2-2 | - | TRBV7-2 | TRBD1 | TGTGCCAGCAGCTTATGGGGAGACAGGGTGAACACCGGGGAGCTGTTTTTT | CASSLWGDRVNTGELFF
TRBJ2-2 | - | TRBV10-1 | TRBD2 | TGCGCCAGCAGTACCGGGACTAGCACCGGGGAGCTGTTTTTT | CASSTGTSTGELFF
TRBJ1-2 | - | TRBV5-1 | - | TGCGCCAGCAGCTTGGGGAACGGGGGTGATGGCTACACCTTC | CASSLGNGGDGYTF
TRBJ2-1 | - | TRBV27 | TRBD2 | TGTGCCAGCAGCCATCCGGGACTAGCGGGAGGCTACAATGAGCAGTTCTTC | CASSHPGLAGGYNEQFF
TRBJ2-3 | - | TRBV29-1 | - | TGCAGCGTTGAGGGGGGGGCGTCAAGTTCAGATACGCAGTATTTT | CSVEGGASSSDTQYF
TRBJ2-3 | once | TRBV11-3 | - | TGTGCCAGCAGCTTAGCGGCGGGGAGCACAGATACGCAGTATTTT | CASSLAAGSTDTQYF
TRBJ2-3 | once | TRBV7-6 | TRBD2 | TGTGCCAGCAGCTTTTCCCCACCGGGACTAGCGGCTAGCACAGATACGCAGTATTTT | CASSFSPPGLAASTDTQYF
TRBJ2-7 | - | TRBV6-5 | - | TGTGCCAGCAGTCTCAATAGGAGGGAGCAGTACTTC | CASSLNRREQYF
TRBJ2-3 | - | TRBV9 | - | TGTGCCAGCAGCCCCCATAGCGGAAGCACAGATACGCAGTATTTT | CASSPHSGSTDTQYF
TRBJ2-1 | - | TRBV7-9 | TRBD2 | TGTGCCAGCAGCTTAGCGCTAGCGGGCTCTCACAATGAGCAGTTCTTC | CASSLALAGSHNEQFF
TRBJ1-3 | - | TRBV19 | - | TGTGCCACTGAGACCCCGACTTTCTCTGGAAACACCATATATTTT | CATETPTFSGNTIYF
TRBJ2-3 | - | TRBV4-3 | - | TGCGCCAGCAGCCAAGATTTCCGGGAGGGGGCATCTAGCACAGATACGCAGTATTTT | CASSQDFREGASSTDTQYF
TRBJ2-2 | few | TRBV14 | - | TGTGCCAGCAGCTACAGATTAACCGGGGAGCTGTTTTTT | CASSYRLTGELFF
TRBJ2-7 | - | TRBV28 | - | TGTGCCAGCAGCCCCTATAAGGCGGGTTCCTACGAGCAGTACTTC | CASSPYKAGSYEQYF
TRBJ2-5 | - | TRBV9 | TRBD1 | TGTGCCAGCGCGACTGACAGGGGTGAGACCCAGTACTTC | CASATDRGETQYF
TRBJ2-1 | - | TRBV7-9 | - | TGTGCCAGCAGCAAACAAGGGACAAGTGAGCAGTTCTTC | CASSKQGTSEQFF
TRBJ2-7 | - | TRBV7-8 | TRBD1 | TGTGCCAGCAGCTTACTCCGGGACAGAACCTACGAGCAGTACTTC | CASSLLRDRTYEQYF
TRBJ2-1 | few | TRBV10-3 | TRBD2 | TGTGCCATCAGTGAGAGGGTAGCGGGAGGCAATGAGCAGTTCTTC | CAISERVAGGNEQFF
TRBJ1-2 | few | TRBV5-4 | TRBD1 | TGTGCCAGCAGCTTGGGACAGGGCAACTATGGCTACACCTTC | CASSLGQGNYGYTF
TRBJ1-1 | - | TRBV12-3/TRBV12-4 | TRBD1 | TGTGCCAGCTCCTTGAACAGGGGGCGGGAAGCTTTCTTT | CASSLNRGREAFF
TRBJ2-2 | - | TRBV3-1/TRBV3-2 | TRBD1 | TGTGCCAGCAGCCAAGGCACAGGGGGCCGCACCGGGGAGCTGTTTTTT | CASSQGTGGRTGELFF
TRBJ2-3 | few | TRBV7-9 | - | TGTGCCAGCAGCTTCCCGGGGGACGGTACGCAGTATTTT | CASSFPGDGTQYF
TRBJ2-7 | medium-sized | TRBV12-5 | - | TGTGCTAGTGGTAGAGGACTGATCTACGAGCAGTACTTC | CASGRGLIYEQYF
TRBJ2-1 | - | TRBV28 | TRBD1 | TGTGCCAGCAGGGGGACAGGGACTAACAATGAGCAGTTCTTC | CASRGTGTNNEQFF
TRBJ2-6 | - | TRBV5-1 | TRBD2 | TGCGCCAGCAGGGCGGGGGGAGGAACGAGTTCTGGGGCCAACGTCCTGACTTTC | CASRAGGGTSSGANVLTF
TRBJ2-2 | - | TRBV28 | - | TGTGCCAGCAGTGTGCCAGGGGAAGGCACCGGGGAGCTGTTTTTT | CASSVPGEGTGELFF
TRBJ2-1 | - | TRBV11-2 | TRBD1 | TGTGCCAGCAACACAGGGGAATACAATGAGCAGTTCTTC | CASNTGEYNEQFF
TRBJ2-1 | - | TRBV7-7 | - | TGTGCCAGCAGCTTAATTCTAGCGCGTATCGATGAGCAGTTCTTC | CASSLILARIDEQFF
TRBJ2-1 | - | TRBV3-1/TRBV3-2 | - | TGTGCCAGCAGCCAGGCCAACCGCGAGCAGTTCTTC | CASSQANREQFF
TRBJ2-1 | - | TRBV10-1 | TRBD2 | TGCGCCAGCAGCCGGACTAGCGGGATACTAAGCTCCTACAATGAGCAGTTCTTC | CASSRTSGILSSYNEQFF
TRBJ1-6 | - | TRBV27 | TRBD1 | TGTGCCAGCAGTGTAGCGGCCATATTCAACGCTCCAGGGGGCCCTTCACCCCTCCACTTT | CASSVAAIFNAPGGPSPLHF
TRBJ2-2 | few | TRBV7-9 | TRBD2 | TGTGCCAGCAGCCGTCTAGCGGGAGGCGACACCGGGGAGCTGTTTTTT | CASSRLAGGDTGELFF
TRBJ2-3 | - | TRBV3-1/TRBV3-2 | TRBD1 | TGTGCCAGCAGCCCCTCGAAAACAGGGGTTGTTGGCACAGATACGCAGTATTTT | CASSPSKTGVVGTDTQYF
TRBJ2-3 | - | TRBV5-1 | - | TGCGCCAGCAGCTTGGAACAGACCACAGATACGCAGTATTTT | CASSLEQTTDTQYF
TRBJ2-7 | - | TRBV6-2/TRBV6-3 | TRBD2 | TGTGCCAGCAGTTCCAGTCGACTAGCGGGAGACAACTACGAGCAGTACTTC | CASSSSRLAGDNYEQYF
TRBJ2-1 | few | TRBV24-1 | TRBD2 | TGTGCCACCAGCAAGGGGACTAGCGGGAGGGCTTCGAGCTCCTACAATGAGCAGTTCTTC | CATSKGTSGRASSSYNEQFF
TRBJ2-1 | - | TRBV11-3 | TRBD1 | TGTGCCAGCAGCGTAGGACAGGGGGGAAATGAGCAGTTCTTC | CASSVGQGGNEQFF
TRBJ2-3 | once | TRBV19 | - | TGTGCCAGTAGACCTCGGACAGCTATCACAGATACGCAGTATTTT | CASRPRTAITDTQYF
TRBJ2-7 | - | TRBV11-2 | TRBD1 | TGTGCCAGCAGCTTAGGACGTTACAGGGGGGATTACGAGCAGTACTTC | CASSLGRYRGDYEQYF
TRBJ2-1 | - | TRBV9 | TRBD2 | TGTGCCAGCAGCGTAGCTATTGGACTAGCGAGAAACAATGAGCAGTTCTTC | CASSVAIGLARNNEQFF
TRBJ2-3 | - | TRBV30 | - | TGTGCCTGGAGTACAGAGGATACGCAGTATTTT | CAWSTEDTQYF
TRBJ2-3 | - | TRBV24-1 | TRBD1 | TGTGCCACCAGTGATTTCGGACAGGGTTCTAGCACAGATACGCAGTATTTT | CATSDFGQGSSTDTQYF
TRBJ2-3 | - | TRBV11-3 | TRBD2 | TGTGCCAGCAGCTTATGGGAGGGTAGCACAGATACGCAGTATTTT | CASSLWEGSTDTQYF
TRBJ1-6 | - | TRBV3-1/TRBV3-2 | TRBD1 | TGTGCCAGCAGCCAGGACCGGACAGGGAACTTTAATTCACCCCTCCACTTT | CASSQDRTGNFNSPLHF
TRBJ2-1 | - | TRBV25-1 | TRBD2 | TGTGCCAGGGATAAAGCGGGAGCAATACAATATGAGCAGTTCTTC | CARDKAGAIQYEQFF